These 26 T cell receptor beta chains were all obtained from the same sample, sequenced in a study of shared clonotypes between healthy human individuals. Terminally differentiated effector memory CD45RA+ cells were excluded by CCR7 positive selection of CD45RO-negative cells. TCRdb's table, derived via immunoSEQ multiplex PCR, lists solely in-frame clones and lacks some. The profile shows about 820,000 clones, 90% to 95% of them singletons. The sequenced sample consisted of naive CD8+ T cells sorted from blood. The receptors were gathered from a man aged 30-40 years in good health.

The CDR3 reads CASSAAPRFTDTQYF. CDR3 coding DNA: TGTGCCAGCAGCGCGGCCCCGAGGTTCACAGATACGCAGTATTTT. This chain joins TRBV9 and TRBJ2-3, with D unclear. CDR3 size: 15 residues. Germline CDR1 is SGDLS and CDR2 is YYNGEE. V was clipped by 3 bases and J by 2 bases, with 13 bases between them.

The J gene is TRBJ2-1, the V gene TRBV27, with TRBD2 identical over 8 bases. J gave up 6 bases and V 1 base, and 2 bases lay outside the gene matches. Germline lookup yields CDR1 MNHEY and CDR2 SMNVEV (reference sequence). The CDR3 loop spans 14 amino acids. The CDR3 here is CASSLLAGTNEQFF. The CDR3 DNA sequence: TGTGCCAGCAGTTTATTAGCGGGGACCAATGAGCAGTTCTTC.

The V gene is TRBV15, the J gene TRBJ2-1; D may be TRBD2 (6 bases). V gave up 3 bases and J gave up 4 bases, with 10 bases separating them. Germline V gene lookup returns CDR1 LNHNV and CDR2 YYDKDF (reference sequence). The CDR3 loop spans 14 amino acids. CDR3 nucleotide sequence: TGTGCCACCAGCAGGGAGGGTTATTACAATGAGCAGTTCTTC. The encoded protein is CATSREGYYNEQFF. Together with reference TRBV15 and TRBJ2-1, the CDR3 gives the full variable domain: DAMVIQNPRYQVTQFGKPVTLSCSQTLNHNVMYWYQQKSSQAPKLLFHYYDKDFNNEADTPDNFQSRRPNTSFCFLDIRSPGLGDTAMYLCATSREGYYNEQFFGPGTRLTVL.

The genes are TRBV5-6 and TRBJ1-2, with D maybe TRBD1 (5 bases). V was pared by 3 bases and J by 3 bases, with 18 bases between. The germline V gene encodes CDR1 SGHDT and CDR2 YYEEEE. The length of the CDR3 is 16 residues. CDR3: CASSSLQAANHYGYTF. The CDR3 coding sequence is TGTGCCAGCAGCTCCCTACAGGCCGCTAACCACTATGGCTACACCTTC. Looking up the rest from reference TRBV5-6 and TRBJ1-2 gives the full variable domain: DAGVTQSPTHLIKTRGQQVTLRCSPKSGHDTVSWYQQALGQGPQFIFQYYEEEERQRGNFPDRFSGHQFPNYSSELNVNALLLGDSALYLCASSSLQAANHYGYTFGSGTRLTVV.

This chain links TRBV5-6 with TRBJ1-2; 8 nucleotides match TRBD1. The CDR3 runs to 15 residues. The germline V gene encodes CDR1 SGHDT and CDR2 YYEEEE. The junction had 10 bases not matched to a gene; V was cut back by 5 bases and J by 4 bases. CDR3 in amino acids: CASSSKGGQVYGYTF. The CDR3 DNA reads TGTGCCAGCAGTTCGAAGGGGGGACAGGTCTATGGCTACACCTTC.

The chain couples TRBV5-4 to TRBJ2-1; the D gene is possibly TRBD2 (5 bases). Trimming shortened V by 4 bases and J by 5 bases, and 10 bases separated the two germline ends. The CDR3 extends over 13 amino acids. In germline, CDR1 is SGHNT, CDR2 YYREEE (reference sequence). CDR3 residues: CASSLLLDNEQFF. The CDR3 nucleotides read TGTGCCAGCAGCCTCCTACTAGACAATGAGCAGTTCTTC.

The chain combines TRBV7-9 with TRBJ2-1; D is undetermined. Germline values: CDR1 SEHNR, CDR2 FQNEAQ (reference sequence). This CDR3 region has 14 residues. Deletions cut 1 base from V and 7 bases from J, with 11 bases between. CDR3 residues: CASSLEVTSNEQFF. The CDR3 bases are TGTGCCAGCAGCTTAGAGGTGACCTCTAATGAGCAGTTCTTC.

The genes are TRBV6-5 and TRBJ2-1, with TRBD1 identical over 9 bases. The CDR3 extends over 16 amino acids. J lost 6 bases, V lost 3 bases, and 9 bases had no gene match. Germline assignment: CDR1 MNHEY and CDR2 SVGAGI. CDR3 coding DNA: TGTGCCAGCAGTTATCCGACCGGGACAGGGAGCAATGAGCAGTTCTTC. It is translated as CASSYPTGTGSNEQFF.

The chain employs TRBV27 and TRBJ2-7; D remains ambiguous. V lost 5 bases, J lost 1 base, and 12 bases lay in between. Germline V CDR1 and CDR2: MNHEY, SMNVEV (reference sequence). The CDR3 sequence is 14 residues long. The CDR3 here is CASSQLGQSYEQYF. In nucleotides, the CDR3 is TGTGCCAGCAGTCAACTCGGGCAATCCTACGAGCAGTACTTC.

V and J are TRBV27 and TRBJ2-5, with 11 bases lining up with TRBD2. CDR1 MNHEY and CDR2 SMNVEV come from the germline V gene (reference sequence). The V gene end was trimmed by 4 bases and the J gene end by 2 bases; junction bases not matched to a gene: 6. The CDR3 loop spans 16 amino acids. The CDR3 region has the DNA TGTGCCAGCAGTTCACTACTAGCGGGGGAACAAGAGACCCAGTACTTC. Its protein product is CASSSLLAGEQETQYF.

The chain uses TRBV27 and TRBJ2-5; tentatively, D is TRBD1 or TRBD2 (5 bases each). V lost 5 bases and J 6 bases, leaving 16 bases between the germline ends. This CDR3 contains 14 residues. Germline V gene lookup returns CDR1 MNHEY and CDR2 SMNVEV (reference sequence). The CDR3 spells CASSERDPRKTQYF. CDR3 sequence (DNA): TGTGCCAGCAGTGAGAGGGACCCCAGGAAGACCCAGTACTTC.

This sequence joins TRBV27 and TRBJ2-7; 10 positions match TRBD2. The CDR3 is 15 amino acids. With 3 bases clipped from V and 3 bases from J, the junction kept 5 bases outside the gene matches. Per the germline V gene, CDR1 is MNHEY and CDR2 is SMNVEV (reference sequence). CDR3 protein: CASSLETSGFYEQYF. The CDR3, as DNA: TGTGCCAGCAGTTTGGAGACTAGCGGGTTCTACGAGCAGTACTTC.

This clone has just one count. The chain joins TRBV7-9 to TRBJ2-7; 9 bases map to TRBD1. V lost 5 bases to trimming and J lost 1 base; unmatched junction nucleotides: 3. The CDR3 runs 14 residues. Germline V CDR1 and CDR2: SEHNR, FQNEAQ (reference sequence). The CDR3 DNA is TGTGCCAGCAGCATGACAGGGGGATCCTACGAGCAGTACTTC. This codes for CASSMTGGSYEQYF. The full variable domain, its missing parts supplied by reference TRBV7-9 and TRBJ2-7, is DTGVSQNPRHKITKRGQNVTFRCDPISEHNRLYWYRQTLGQGPEFLTYFQNEAQLEKSRLLSDRFSAERPKGSFSTLEIQRTEQGDSAMYLCASSMTGGSYEQYFGPGTRLTVT.

This clone was detected once. This rearrangement joins TRBV27 to TRBJ2-2, with TRBD2 identical over 8 bases. Germline assignment: CDR1 MNHEY and CDR2 SMNVEV (reference sequence). There are 13 residues in the CDR3. Unmatched junction bases numbered 2, after V lost 5 bases and J lost 6 bases. The DNA of the CDR3 is TGTGCCAGCAGTCCGGGAGGGTCCGGGGAGCTGTTTTTT. It encodes CASSPGGSGELFF.

J is TRBJ2-1 and V is TRBV6-1, with 13 nucleotides matching TRBD2. This CDR3 comprises 17 residues. V lost 7 bases and J lost 3; bases outside the gene matches: 9. Germline V CDR1 and CDR2: MNHNS, SASEGT. The CDR3 DNA reads TGTGCCAGCACTGACGGACTAGCGGGAGCCGTCTACAATGAGCAGTTCTTC. Residues: CASTDGLAGAVYNEQFF.

This clone appeared a single time. The same CDR3 also results from other DNA sequences found in this sample. The chain uses TRBV9 and TRBJ2-3; D is uncertain. The CDR3 extends over 15 amino acids. CDR1 and CDR2 (germline): SGDLS, YYNGEE. Trimming removed 2 bases at V and 0 bases at J, with 10 bases between. The CDR3 loop is CASSVGLTSTDTQYF. DNA of the CDR3: TGTGCCAGCAGCGTGGGTCTGACTAGCACAGATACGCAGTATTTT.

The V gene is TRBV7-2, the J gene TRBJ2-1, with 7 bases that match TRBD2. J was trimmed by 12 bases and V by 7 bases; bases with no gene match: 6. The CDR3 extends over 11 amino acids. Germline CDR1 and CDR2: SGHTA and FQGNSA. The CDR3 sequence: CASKLAMWQFF. CDR3 nucleotide sequence: TGTGCCAGCAAACTAGCGATGTGGCAGTTCTTC.

Only one count was recorded for this clone. The chain carries TRBV19 and TRBJ2-1, with D possibly being TRBD1 or TRBD2 (5 bases each). CDR1 is LNHDA and CDR2 is SQIVND in the germline V gene (reference sequence). This CDR3 contains 14 residues. V lost 3 bases and J 7 bases, leaving 13 bases between the germline ends. CDR3 DNA: TGTGCCAGTAGTATTCGGGACGGATATAATGAGCAGTTCTTC. This encodes CASSIRDGYNEQFF.

This chain connects TRBV6-4 to TRBJ2-3; D not certain. V was shortened by 6 bases and J by 0 bases, with 16 bases between the two germline ends. This CDR3 is 16 amino acids long. CDR1 is MRHNA and CDR2 is SNTAGT in the germline V gene. The chain's CDR3 is CASSAVFGGSTDTQYF. CDR3 DNA sequence: TGTGCCAGCAGCGCCGTGTTCGGCGGCAGCACAGATACGCAGTATTTT.

The J gene is TRBJ1-1, the V gene TRBV9, with D possibly TRBD1 on 6 matching bases. Trimming pared 0 bases from V and 7 bases from J, leaving 16 bases between. The length of the CDR3 is 15 residues. The germline CDR1 and CDR2 sequences are SGDLS and YYNGEE. CDR3 protein: CASSVAMEGGYEAFF. The CDR3 bases are TGTGCCAGCAGCGTAGCTATGGAGGGGGGCTATGAAGCTTTCTTT.

The rearrangement uses TRBV9 and TRBJ1-1; no reliable D call. The CDR3 is 12 residues long. CDR1 SGDLS and CDR2 YYNGEE come from the germline V gene. V gave up 5 bases and J gave up 14 bases, with 19 bases separating them. CDR3 bases: TGTGCCAGCAGTGAACCCCCTGACGGGTACTTCTTT. Translation gives CASSEPPDGYFF.

The J gene is TRBJ1-5, the V gene TRBV27; TRBD1 matches at 7 bases. Germline V CDR1 and CDR2: MNHEY, SMNVEV (reference sequence). The CDR3 covers 15 residues. After removal of 5 bases from V and 5 bases from J, the junction contained 9 bases not matched to a gene. The CDR3 sequence: CASSIRSGTDQPQHF. CDR3 sequence (DNA): TGTGCCAGCAGTATCCGTTCCGGGACAGATCAGCCCCAGCATTTT.

The chain combines TRBV10-1 with TRBJ2-1, with D perhaps matching TRBD1 (5 bases). V shed 4 bases and J shed 6 bases, with 7 bases lying between them. CDR3 length equals 12 residues. Germline V gene sequence: CDR1 WNHNN, CDR2 SYGVQD (reference sequence). In DNA, the CDR3 is TGCGCCAGCAGTGGGACATTCAATGAGCAGTTCTTC. Its translation: CASSGTFNEQFF.

The CDR3 spells CSVESSGSGELFF. The CDR3 DNA is TGCAGCGTTGAGTCGTCAGGGTCCGGGGAGCTGTTTTTT. The chain links TRBV29-1 to TRBJ2-2; TRBD1 might be the D (5 bases). Trimming left V 3 bases short and J 6 bases short, with 11 bases between. This CDR3 is 13 amino acids long. The germline gives CDR1 SQVTM, CDR2 ANQGSEA.

This chain joins TRBV11-2 and TRBJ1-3; D remains unclear. Trimming left V 2 bases short and J 0 bases short, with 14 bases between. In germline, CDR1 is SGHAT, CDR2 FQNNGV. The CDR3 spans 17 residues. The CDR3 nucleotides are TGTGCCAGCAGCTTATCGGGTCTACACAACTCTGGAAACACCATATATTTT. This encodes CASSLSGLHNSGNTIYF. Filled out from reference TRBV11-2 and TRBJ1-3, the complete variable domain reads EAGVAQSPRYKIIEKRQSVAFWCNPISGHATLYWYQQILGQGPKLLIQFQNNGVVDDSQLPKDRFSAERLKGVDSTLKIQPAKLEDSAVYLCASSLSGLHNSGNTIYFGEGSWLTVV.

Notes on this clone: At the DNA level, this CDR3 is encoded by other sequences in the same sample as well. The chain employs TRBV29-1 and TRBJ2-7; D may be TRBD1 (5 bases). The CDR3 consists of 12 residues. V lost 1 base and J 3 bases, leaving 7 bases between the germline ends. Germline V gives CDR1 SQVTM, CDR2 ANQGSEA. The CDR3 here is CSVEGGRYEQYF. Here the CDR3 DNA reads TGCAGCGTTGAAGGGGGCCGCTACGAGCAGTACTTC.